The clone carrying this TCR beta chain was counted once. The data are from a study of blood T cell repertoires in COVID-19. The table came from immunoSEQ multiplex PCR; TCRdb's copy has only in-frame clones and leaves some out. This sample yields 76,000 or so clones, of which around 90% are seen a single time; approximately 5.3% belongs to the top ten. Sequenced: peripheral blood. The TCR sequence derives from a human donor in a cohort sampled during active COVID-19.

The CDR3 nucleotides read TGTGCCAGCACCACAATGGCGAACACTGAAGCTTTCTTT. Translation: CASTTMANTEAFF. The chain uses TRBV12-3 or TRBV12-4 and TRBJ1-1; the D is unclear. Deletions cut 7 bases from V and 1 base from J, with 10 bases between. The CDR3 length is 13 residues.